The rows below give T cell receptor beta chains drawn from one sample of a study of blood T cell repertoires in COVID-19. Here immunoSEQ multiplex PCR was the method, and the copy in TCRdb shows in-frame clones only, minus some. The sample carries 120,000 or so clones, around 81% recorded once. Sequencing used peripheral blood. Source of these receptors: a man aged 55 to 70 with acute or convalescent COVID-19. The CDR3 runs from the conserved cysteine through the conserved F or W. A D gene is named only where the DNA matches it firmly. Where a row states a size, it is once, few, many or the class of an expanded clone; other rows omit it.

v_call: TRBV6-6; d_call: NA; clone_size: NA; j_call: TRBJ1-1; cdr3_aa: CASSYTTEDTEAFF; cdr3_nt: TGTGCCAGCAGTTACACCACAGAAGACACTGAAGCTTTCTTT
v_call: TRBV18; d_call: NA; clone_size: NA; j_call: TRBJ1-3; cdr3_aa: CASSSSRLLSGNTIYF; cdr3_nt: TGTGCCAGCTCATCCTCCAGGCTCCTCTCTGGAAACACCATATATTTT
v_call: TRBV10-3; d_call: TRBD1; clone_size: NA; j_call: TRBJ2-7; cdr3_aa: CAISVGGGSYEQYF; cdr3_nt: TGTGCCATCTCGGTAGGGGGCGGGTCCTACGAGCAGTACTTC
v_call: TRBV7-9; d_call: TRBD1; clone_size: NA; j_call: TRBJ1-4; cdr3_aa: CASSPGQGTNEKLFF; cdr3_nt: TGTGCCAGCAGCCCGGGACAGGGAACTAATGAAAAACTGTTTTTT
v_call: TRBV15; d_call: TRBD1; clone_size: once; j_call: TRBJ2-1; cdr3_aa: CAIASGQSEQFF; cdr3_nt: TGTGCCATCGCTTCGGGACAGTCTGAGCAGTTCTTC
v_call: TRBV3-1/TRBV3-2; d_call: TRBD2; clone_size: NA; j_call: TRBJ2-3; cdr3_aa: CASSLAGTSFGKDTQYF; cdr3_nt: TGTGCCAGCAGCCTTGCCGGGACTAGCTTCGGGAAAGATACGCAGTATTTT
v_call: TRBV7-2; d_call: TRBD2; clone_size: NA; j_call: TRBJ2-3; cdr3_aa: CASSPSGSTDTQYF; cdr3_nt: TGTGCCAGCAGCCCTAGCGGGAGCACAGATACGCAGTATTTT
v_call: TRBV9; d_call: TRBD1; clone_size: NA; j_call: TRBJ2-7; cdr3_aa: CASSVEDRAVEQYF; cdr3_nt: TGTGCCAGCAGCGTAGAGGACAGGGCTGTCGAGCAGTACTTC
v_call: TRBV14; d_call: TRBD2; clone_size: NA; j_call: TRBJ2-3; cdr3_aa: CASSPVGGGDTQYF; cdr3_nt: TGTGCCAGCAGCCCCGTGGGCGGGGGAGATACGCAGTATTTT
v_call: TRBV11-3; d_call: TRBD1; clone_size: NA; j_call: TRBJ2-7; cdr3_aa: CASSLGTGINYEQYF; cdr3_nt: TGTGCCAGCAGCTTAGGGACAGGCATAAACTACGAGCAGTACTTC
v_call: TRBV19; d_call: TRBD1; clone_size: NA; j_call: TRBJ1-5; cdr3_aa: CASRVDRGHQPQHF; cdr3_nt: TGTGCCAGTAGGGTGGACAGGGGCCATCAGCCCCAGCATTTT
v_call: TRBV28; d_call: TRBD2; clone_size: NA; j_call: TRBJ2-7; cdr3_aa: CASRILTSGAYEQYF; cdr3_nt: TGTGCCAGCAGGATACTGACTAGCGGGGCCTACGAGCAGTACTTC
v_call: TRBV27; d_call: NA; clone_size: NA; j_call: TRBJ2-2; cdr3_aa: CASSSADVATNTGELFF; cdr3_nt: TGTGCCAGCAGTTCCGCGGATGTAGCGACGAACACCGGGGAGCTGTTTTTT
v_call: TRBV6-5; d_call: TRBD1; clone_size: NA; j_call: TRBJ1-5; cdr3_aa: CASSFGTGNQPQHF; cdr3_nt: TGTGCCAGCAGTTTCGGGACAGGGAATCAGCCCCAGCATTTT
v_call: TRBV28; d_call: TRBD1; clone_size: NA; j_call: TRBJ1-1; cdr3_aa: CASSLGQGAQSTEAFF; cdr3_nt: TGTGCCAGCAGTTTGGGACAGGGGGCGCAGAGCACTGAAGCTTTCTTT
v_call: TRBV29-1; d_call: NA; clone_size: NA; j_call: TRBJ1-2; cdr3_aa: CSVEDRRQNYGYTF; cdr3_nt: TGCAGCGTTGAAGATCGCAGGCAAAACTATGGCTACACCTTC
v_call: TRBV6-5; d_call: NA; clone_size: NA; j_call: TRBJ2-1; cdr3_aa: CASRQMTTLGDEQFF; cdr3_nt: TGTGCCAGCAGGCAGATGACGACCCTAGGGGATGAGCAGTTCTTC
v_call: TRBV7-3; d_call: NA; clone_size: NA; j_call: TRBJ1-1; cdr3_aa: CASTEFMNTEAFF; cdr3_nt: TGTGCCAGCACGGAGTTTATGAACACTGAAGCTTTCTTT
v_call: TRBV7-9; d_call: NA; clone_size: NA; j_call: TRBJ2-1; cdr3_aa: CASSLSEVGRGKYEQFF; cdr3_nt: TGTGCCAGCAGCTTATCGGAAGTGGGTAGAGGCAAGTATGAGCAGTTCTTC
v_call: TRBV11-3; d_call: TRBD2; clone_size: once; j_call: TRBJ2-3; cdr3_aa: CASSLASGSTDTQYF; cdr3_nt: TGTGCCAGCAGCTTAGCTAGCGGGAGCACAGATACGCAGTATTTT
v_call: TRBV29-1; d_call: TRBD1; clone_size: NA; j_call: TRBJ1-4; cdr3_aa: CSVGGRGRGEKLFF; cdr3_nt: TGCAGCGTTGGGGGCAGGGGGCGCGGTGAAAAACTGTTTTTT
v_call: TRBV3-1/TRBV3-2; d_call: NA; clone_size: NA; j_call: TRBJ1-4; cdr3_aa: CASSPGGGPTNEKLFF; cdr3_nt: TGTGCCAGCAGCCCCGGGGGGGGCCCAACTAATGAAAAACTGTTTTTT
v_call: TRBV4-1; d_call: NA; clone_size: NA; j_call: TRBJ2-1; cdr3_aa: CASSQGSAGASEQFF; cdr3_nt: TGCGCCAGCAGCCAAGGTTCGGCGGGGGCAAGCGAGCAGTTCTTC
v_call: TRBV3-1/TRBV3-2; d_call: NA; clone_size: NA; j_call: TRBJ2-1; cdr3_aa: CASSQVEGEQFF; cdr3_nt: TGTGCCAGCAGCCAAGTAGAGGGTGAGCAGTTCTTC
v_call: TRBV29-1; d_call: TRBD2; clone_size: NA; j_call: TRBJ2-7; cdr3_aa: CSVGLAGENEQYF; cdr3_nt: TGCAGCGTGGGACTAGCGGGAGAAAACGAGCAGTACTTC
v_call: TRBV29-1; d_call: TRBD1; clone_size: once; j_call: TRBJ2-7; cdr3_aa: CSVHVAGGTGGPYEQYF; cdr3_nt: TGCAGCGTTCACGTTGCGGGGGGGACAGGGGGTCCCTACGAGCAGTACTTC
v_call: TRBV18; d_call: TRBD1; clone_size: NA; j_call: TRBJ1-1; cdr3_aa: CASSPPRSTGRDTEAFF; cdr3_nt: TGTGCCAGCTCACCACCCAGGTCGACAGGGCGGGACACTGAAGCTTTCTTT
v_call: TRBV6-5; d_call: NA; clone_size: once; j_call: TRBJ1-1; cdr3_aa: CASIEPNTEAFF; cdr3_nt: TGTGCCAGCATCGAGCCTAACACTGAAGCTTTCTTT
v_call: TRBV11-2; d_call: TRBD1; clone_size: once; j_call: TRBJ1-6; cdr3_aa: CASSMNPGQGGRSPLHF; cdr3_nt: TGTGCCAGCAGCATGAATCCGGGACAGGGGGGACGTTCACCCCTCCACTTT
v_call: TRBV2; d_call: TRBD2; clone_size: NA; j_call: TRBJ2-3; cdr3_aa: CASLAVGTDTQYF; cdr3_nt: TGTGCCAGCCTAGCGGTAGGCACAGATACGCAGTATTTT
v_call: TRBV6-5; d_call: TRBD1; clone_size: NA; j_call: TRBJ1-1; cdr3_aa: CASRRTGGLNTEAFF; cdr3_nt: TGTGCCAGCAGACGGACAGGGGGTCTCAACACTGAAGCTTTCTTT
v_call: TRBV10-3; d_call: NA; clone_size: NA; j_call: TRBJ1-1; cdr3_aa: CAISDSSRGGPTNTEAFF; cdr3_nt: TGTGCCATCAGTGACTCTAGTAGAGGGGGTCCCACGAACACTGAAGCTTTCTTT
v_call: TRBV19; d_call: TRBD2; clone_size: NA; j_call: TRBJ2-7; cdr3_aa: CASQTSGRVGEQYF; cdr3_nt: TGTGCCAGCCAGACTAGCGGGAGAGTCGGGGAGCAGTACTTC
v_call: TRBV5-5; d_call: TRBD1; clone_size: NA; j_call: TRBJ2-5; cdr3_aa: CASSSGTVSQETQYF; cdr3_nt: TGTGCCAGCAGCTCCGGGACAGTGTCACAAGAGACCCAGTACTTC
v_call: TRBV6-5; d_call: NA; clone_size: NA; j_call: TRBJ1-4; cdr3_aa: CASSRRGINEKLFF; cdr3_nt: TGTGCCAGCAGCAGACGGGGAATAAATGAAAAACTGTTTTTT
v_call: TRBV4-2; d_call: NA; clone_size: NA; j_call: TRBJ1-1; cdr3_aa: CASSQAQQSSNTEAFF; cdr3_nt: TGTGCCAGCAGCCAAGCCCAACAGAGTTCGAACACTGAAGCTTTCTTT
v_call: TRBV3-1/TRBV3-2; d_call: NA; clone_size: NA; j_call: TRBJ1-2; cdr3_aa: CASSQGTVYGYTF; cdr3_nt: TGTGCCAGCAGCCAAGGCACGGTCTATGGCTACACCTTC
v_call: TRBV5-1; d_call: NA; clone_size: NA; j_call: TRBJ2-7; cdr3_aa: CASSLFQYEQYF; cdr3_nt: TGCGCCAGCAGCTTGTTCCAGTACGAGCAGTACTTC
v_call: TRBV6-4; d_call: NA; clone_size: NA; j_call: TRBJ1-6; cdr3_aa: CASSEGAGSSPLHF; cdr3_nt: TGTGCCAGCAGTGAAGGAGCGGGGAGTTCACCCCTCCACTTT
v_call: TRBV3-1/TRBV3-2; d_call: TRBD2; clone_size: NA; j_call: TRBJ2-7; cdr3_aa: CASSPGLAFDEQYF; cdr3_nt: TGTGCCAGCAGTCCGGGACTAGCTTTTGACGAGCAGTACTTC
v_call: TRBV6-1; d_call: NA; clone_size: NA; j_call: TRBJ1-2; cdr3_aa: CASSRGEGGYTF; cdr3_nt: TGTGCCAGCAGCCGAGGCGAAGGCGGCTACACCTTC
v_call: TRBV2; d_call: NA; clone_size: NA; j_call: TRBJ2-5; cdr3_aa: CASRRAGQETQYF; cdr3_nt: TGTGCCAGCCGGAGGGCGGGCCAAGAGACCCAGTACTTC
v_call: TRBV6-2/TRBV6-3; d_call: TRBD1; clone_size: NA; j_call: TRBJ1-5; cdr3_aa: CASSSLGQGSNQPQHF; cdr3_nt: TGTGCCAGCAGTTCCTTGGGACAGGGTAGCAATCAGCCCCAGCATTTT
v_call: TRBV28; d_call: TRBD2; clone_size: NA; j_call: TRBJ2-1; cdr3_aa: CASSPGTSTRNEQFF; cdr3_nt: TGTGCCAGCAGCCCCGGGACTAGTACGCGAAATGAGCAGTTCTTC
v_call: TRBV14; d_call: NA; clone_size: NA; j_call: TRBJ1-2; cdr3_aa: CASSQIDRNLYGYTF; cdr3_nt: TGTGCCAGCAGCCAAATAGACAGGAACCTCTATGGCTACACCTTC
v_call: TRBV9; d_call: NA; clone_size: NA; j_call: TRBJ2-1; cdr3_aa: CASSSTGYNEQFF; cdr3_nt: TGTGCCAGCAGCTCGACAGGTTACAATGAGCAGTTCTTC
v_call: TRBV28; d_call: NA; clone_size: few; j_call: TRBJ2-1; cdr3_aa: CASSQPVYRYSYNEQFF; cdr3_nt: TGTGCCAGCAGTCAACCCGTTTACAGGTACTCCTACAATGAGCAGTTCTTC
v_call: TRBV28; d_call: NA; clone_size: NA; j_call: TRBJ1-1; cdr3_aa: CASNRRSENTEAFF; cdr3_nt: TGTGCCAGCAACCGCAGGTCAGAGAACACTGAAGCTTTCTTT
v_call: TRBV7-2; d_call: TRBD2; clone_size: NA; j_call: TRBJ2-2; cdr3_aa: CASSLISGSGTGELFF; cdr3_nt: TGTGCCAGCAGTCTGATAAGCGGGAGCGGCACCGGGGAGCTGTTTTTT
v_call: TRBV28; d_call: NA; clone_size: NA; j_call: TRBJ1-3; cdr3_aa: CASGELPGNTIYF; cdr3_nt: TGTGCCAGCGGTGAGCTTCCTGGAAACACCATATATTTT
v_call: TRBV9; d_call: NA; clone_size: NA; j_call: TRBJ2-1; cdr3_aa: CASSVQGRNEQFF; cdr3_nt: TGTGCCAGCAGCGTACAGGGAAGGAATGAGCAGTTCTTC
v_call: TRBV9; d_call: TRBD2; clone_size: once; j_call: TRBJ2-7; cdr3_aa: CASSVGLASYEQYF; cdr3_nt: TGTGCCAGCAGCGTAGGACTAGCCTCCTACGAGCAGTACTTC
v_call: TRBV28; d_call: NA; clone_size: NA; j_call: TRBJ2-3; cdr3_aa: CASSGPRGRTDTQYF; cdr3_nt: TGTGCCAGCAGTGGCCCACGGGGAAGAACAGATACGCAGTATTTT
v_call: TRBV24-1; d_call: NA; clone_size: NA; j_call: TRBJ1-4; cdr3_aa: CATSAAGDEKLFF; cdr3_nt: TGTGCCACCAGTGCAGCCGGGGATGAAAAACTGTTTTTT
v_call: TRBV4-2; d_call: TRBD1; clone_size: NA; j_call: TRBJ1-1; cdr3_aa: CASSRRDRGYTEAFF; cdr3_nt: TGTGCCAGCAGCCGGAGGGACAGGGGGTACACTGAAGCTTTCTTT